Listed below are T cell receptor beta chains from one sample, sequenced in a study of T cells after posttransplantation cyclophosphamide. The table came from immunoSEQ multiplex PCR; TCRdb's copy has only in-frame clones and leaves some out. Recorded here are about 12,000 clones, none singletons. This material consisted of PBMCs, taken after allogeneic stem cell transplant with posttransplant cyclophosphamide. Receptor source: a female patient aged 40-50 years who received an allogeneic stem cell transplant from a related donor, was CMV-positive, and had acute GVHD only. Some T cells here may be from the graft donor. Each CDR3 is given with its conserved first and last residue. A D gene is named only where the DNA matches it firmly. Clone size is shown for a subset of rows, as once, few, many or a class of expanded clone.

>TRBJ2-5|TRBV27|few|-
TGTGCCAGCAGAACCGAGGGTCAGCGGGAGACCCAGTACTTC
CASRTEGQRETQYF
>TRBJ2-2|TRBV10-2|many|TRBD2
TGCGCCAGCAGTGAGTCGGCAGGGGGACTAGCGGGAGCTGGGGAGCTGTTTTTT
CASSESAGGLAGAGELFF
>TRBJ2-2|TRBV7-7|many|TRBD2
TGTGCTAGCAGCTTGGGACTAGCGGGAAACACCGGGGAGCTGTTTTTT
CASSLGLAGNTGELFF
>TRBJ1-1|TRBV7-9|many|TRBD1
TGTGCCAGCAGCTTCGGGTTGACAGGGGGTATGAACACTGAAGCTTTCTTT
CASSFGLTGGMNTEAFF
>TRBJ1-4|TRBV27|many|-
TGTGCCAGCAGTTTCGTCCCAGGGGAAAAACTGTTTTTT
CASSFVPGEKLFF
>TRBJ2-1|TRBV4-1|-|TRBD2
TGCGCCAGCAGCCATTCACAAGGGACTAGCGGGAGCCTCTACAATGAGCAGTTCTTC
CASSHSQGTSGSLYNEQFF
>TRBJ1-1|TRBV11-3|many|-
TGTGCCAGCAGCTTAGGGGGGGACACTGAAGCTTTCTTT
CASSLGGDTEAFF
>TRBJ2-5|TRBV5-6|many|-
TGTGCCAGCAGCTTGGTATCAGGGCCCACGGGAGAGACCCAGTACTTC
CASSLVSGPTGETQYF
>TRBJ2-1|TRBV11-2|many|TRBD2
TGTGCCAGCAGTTTTGGACTAGCGGGCTACAATGAGCAGTTCTTC
CASSFGLAGYNEQFF
>TRBJ2-1|TRBV7-2|-|TRBD1
TGTGCCAGCAGCACCAGACAGGGGAGCTCCTACAATGAGCAGTTCTTC
CASSTRQGSSYNEQFF
>TRBJ2-5|TRBV6-1|many|TRBD2
TGTGCCAGCAGTGAACTTGCTAGCGGAAAGAGAGAGACCCAGTACTTC
CASSELASGKRETQYF
>TRBJ2-1|TRBV19|many|TRBD2
TGTGCCAGTAGGGGACTAGCGTTTAACAATGAGCAGTTCTTC
CASRGLAFNNEQFF
>TRBJ2-1|TRBV11-2|many|TRBD1
TGTGCCAGCAGCTTAGGGCCGGGACAGGGGGCCTATGAGCAGTTCTTC
CASSLGPGQGAYEQFF
>TRBJ2-1|TRBV6-9|many|TRBD2
TGTGCCAAGGGAGCGGGGACTTCGTACAATGAGCAGTTCTTC
CAKGAGTSYNEQFF
>TRBJ2-3|TRBV10-3|many|-
TGTGCCATCAGTGCAGCGGGCCGCCATACAGATACGCAGTATTTT
CAISAAGRHTDTQYF
>TRBJ2-3|TRBV9|many|-
TGTGCCAGCAGCGAGTCGGGTACCACAGATACGCAGTATTTT
CASSESGTTDTQYF
>TRBJ1-5|TRBV19|many|-
TGTGCCAGTAGTCTCAGGGGCCAGCCCCAGCATTTT
CASSLRGQPQHF
>TRBJ2-2|TRBV7-6|few|-
TGTGCCAGCTTGGGGACTGGCGGGGAGCTGTTTTTT
CASLGTGGELFF
>TRBJ2-3|TRBV7-9|many|TRBD2
TGTGCCAGCAGGGGACTAGCGGCAGATACGCAGTATTTT
CASRGLAADTQYF
>TRBJ2-3|TRBV13|-|TRBD2
TGTGCCAGCAGCCGACCCTGGACTAGCGGGGGGACCGGGGGCACAGATACGCAGTATTTT
CASSRPWTSGGTGGTDTQYF
>TRBJ2-3|TRBV12-5|-|TRBD2
TGTGCTAGTGGTTTTGGGCTAGCGGTCACAGATACGCAATATTTT
CASGFGLAVTDTQYF
>TRBJ1-1|TRBV27|-|-
TGTGCCAGCAGTTCCGAGGCGCCGAACACTGAAGCTTTCTTT
CASSSEAPNTEAFF
>TRBJ2-5|TRBV5-4|many|-
TGTGCCAGCAGCTTGGTGGGAGGAGGGACCCAAGAGACCCAGTACTTC
CASSLVGGGTQETQYF
>TRBJ2-5|TRBV11-2|few|TRBD2
TGTGCCAGCAGCTTAGGGCCGGCGGGAGAGCAATTGAAAGAGACCCAGTACTTC
CASSLGPAGEQLKETQYF
>TRBJ1-2|TRBV27|-|-
TGTGCCAGCGGGTACAGTTTTAACTATGGCTACACCTTC
CASGYSFNYGYTF
>TRBJ2-1|TRBV18|many|-
TGTGCCAGCTCATCAACGGGAGAAGCTGAGCAGTTCTTC
CASSSTGEAEQFF
>TRBJ2-7|TRBV5-6|many|TRBD2
TGTGCCAGCAGCTTGCTATATAGCGGGGGGGCGATTTACGAGCAGTACTTC
CASSLLYSGGAIYEQYF
>TRBJ2-7|TRBV29-1|-|-
TGCAGCTTTCTATGGGAGTACGAGCAGTACTTC
CSFLWEYEQYF
>TRBJ2-3|TRBV5-1|many|-
TGCGCCAGCAGCTTCGTGCAGGCTGGTTTCACAGATACGCAGTATTTT
CASSFVQAGFTDTQYF
>TRBJ2-2|TRBV9|many|-
TGTGCCAGCAGCGTACTCAGCGGAAACACCGGGGAGCTGTTTTTT
CASSVLSGNTGELFF
>TRBJ1-4|TRBV2|many|-
TGTGCCAGCATGCCCCCCCTGACAGATAGTAATGAAAAACTGTTTTTT
CASMPPLTDSNEKLFF
>TRBJ2-1|TRBV7-9|-|TRBD2
TGTGCCAGCAGCCGGCGGGGGGGCCTCGGGTACGGGTCCTACAATGAGCAGTTCTTC
CASSRRGGLGYGSYNEQFF
>TRBJ1-5|TRBV15|many|TRBD1
TGTGCCACCAGCAGAGAACAAGGGGGCCGGAGTCAGCCCCAGCATTTT
CATSREQGGRSQPQHF
>TRBJ2-7|TRBV5-4|many|TRBD1
TGTGCCAGCAGCTTGGACAGGGGTTCCTACGAGCAGTACTTC
CASSLDRGSYEQYF
>TRBJ1-4|TRBV30|many|-
TGTGCCTGGAGTGTACTCCTTAACGAAAAACTGTTTTTT
CAWSVLLNEKLFF
>TRBJ2-4|TRBV5-6|-|-
TGTGCCAGCAGACTCGGTACAGGTGTGATAGTAGCCAAAAACATTCAGTACTTC
CASRLGTGVIVAKNIQYF
>TRBJ2-3|TRBV30|-|-
TGTGCCTGGAGTATAGCCCTCACAGATACGCAGTATTTT
CAWSIALTDTQYF
>TRBJ1-5|TRBV19|many|-
TGTGCCAGTAGACCTTTACTAGGAGGGGCGGAGCCCCAGCATTTT
CASRPLLGGAEPQHF
>TRBJ1-4|TRBV5-1|-|-
TGCGCCAGCAGCGGAACAGGGTCTGCAACTAATGAAAAACTGTTTTTT
CASSGTGSATNEKLFF
>TRBJ1-1|TRBV11-2|many|-
TGTGCCAGCAGCCCCACAGCACTGGACACTGAAGCTTTCTTT
CASSPTALDTEAFF
>TRBJ2-2|TRBV5-4|many|-
TGTGCCAGCAGCCCGAATGTACTCGGGGAGCTGTTTTTT
CASSPNVLGELFF
>TRBJ2-2|TRBV5-1|few|TRBD1
TGCGCCAGCAGCTTGTATACTGGACAGGGTCCACACACCGGGGAGCTGTTTTTT
CASSLYTGQGPHTGELFF
>TRBJ2-5|TRBV11-2|few|TRBD2
TGTGCCAGCAATTTAGCGGGAGGACAGGGGACCCAGTACTTC
CASNLAGGQGTQYF
>TRBJ2-5|TRBV7-7|many|-
TGTGCCAGCAGCTTAGCTTTCCACATACAAGAGACCCAGTACTTC
CASSLAFHIQETQYF
>TRBJ2-3|TRBV6-5|few|TRBD2
TGTGCCAGCTCTAGCGGGAGAAGCACAGATACGCAGTATTTT
CASSSGRSTDTQYF
>TRBJ2-1|TRBV25-1|many|TRBD2
TGTGCCGGCGGGGGCTACAATGAGCAGTTCTTC
CAGGGYNEQFF
>TRBJ1-2|TRBV27|-|TRBD1
TGTGCCAGCATGACAGGGGGTCGAGGCTACACCTTC
CASMTGGRGYTF
>TRBJ2-3|TRBV2|few|-
TGTGCCAGCAGTGAAGGTCCGGGTCGGGCAGATACGCAGTATTTT
CASSEGPGRADTQYF
>TRBJ1-1|TRBV6-5|many|-
TGTGCCAGCAGAAACAGGGCCCCTGAAGCTTTCTTT
CASRNRAPEAFF
>TRBJ1-4|TRBV10-3|many|TRBD1
TGTGCCATCAGTCATCGAAGGACAGGGTCCGGGGATGAAAAACTGTTTTTT
CAISHRRTGSGDEKLFF
>TRBJ2-5|TRBV11-2|many|TRBD1
TGTGCCAGCAGAATTACGGGACAGGGCCAAGAGACCCAGTACTTC
CASRITGQGQETQYF
>TRBJ2-3|TRBV7-2|many|-
TGTGCCAGCAGCTTTGGGCCAGGGATCACAGATACGCAGTATTTT
CASSFGPGITDTQYF
>TRBJ1-1|TRBV5-1|many|-
TGCGCCAGCCAGACAGGAGTGAACACTGAAGCTTTCTTT
CASQTGVNTEAFF
>TRBJ1-5|TRBV4-1|many|-
TGCGCCAGCAGCCAAGGAGAAGGGAGGCAGCCCCAGCATTTT
CASSQGEGRQPQHF